These T cell receptor beta chains were read from a single sample in a study of cytomegalovirus exposure and HLA in healthy donors. TCRdb's copy holds only in-frame clones and misses some; the assay was immunoSEQ multiplex PCR. The repertoire table contains about 120,000 clones. Sequencing input: PBMCs. These receptors were collected from a young man in good health and CMV-seronegative. Each CDR3 is given with its conserved first and last residue. Fields, in order: V gene, D gene, J gene, CDR3 protein, CDR3 DNA. D genes are given only for firm matches.

v_gene: TRBV2
d_gene: TRBD1
j_gene: TRBJ1-1
CDR3aa: CASSYTGGNTEAFF
CDR3nt: TGTGCCAGCAGTTATACAGGGGGCAACACTGAAGCTTTCTTT

v_gene: TRBV21-1
d_gene: .
j_gene: TRBJ2-7
CDR3aa: CASRTKREAPYEQYF
CDR3nt: TGTGCCAGCAGAACTAAGAGGGAAGCGCCTTACGAGCAGTACTTC

v_gene: TRBV18
d_gene: .
j_gene: TRBJ1-4
CDR3aa: CASSPDSQSLLREKLFF
CDR3nt: TGTGCCAGCTCACCGGATTCACAGTCCCTTCTACGTGAAAAACTGTTTTTT

v_gene: TRBV30
d_gene: TRBD1
j_gene: TRBJ1-1
CDR3aa: CARGGEGGSEAFF
CDR3nt: TGTGCCAGAGGAGGGGAAGGGGGCTCAGAAGCTTTCTTT

v_gene: TRBV29-1
d_gene: .
j_gene: TRBJ1-2
CDR3aa: CSALGGTELGYTF
CDR3nt: TGCAGCGCCCTTGGGGGGACCGAGCTTGGCTACACCTTC

v_gene: TRBV10-3
d_gene: .
j_gene: TRBJ2-7
CDR3aa: CAIRERTDEQYF
CDR3nt: TGTGCCATCAGAGAGAGGACAGACGAGCAGTACTTC

v_gene: TRBV4-2
d_gene: .
j_gene: TRBJ2-5
CDR3aa: CASSQESQEVGTQYF
CDR3nt: TGTGCCAGCAGCCAAGAAAGCCAAGAGGTCGGGACCCAGTACTTC

v_gene: TRBV30
d_gene: .
j_gene: TRBJ1-1
CDR3aa: CAWAGFTEAFF
CDR3nt: TGTGCCTGGGCAGGGTTCACTGAAGCTTTCTTT

v_gene: TRBV27
d_gene: TRBD2
j_gene: TRBJ2-7
CDR3aa: CASSSLGGIYEQYF
CDR3nt: TGTGCCAGCAGTTCCCTCGGGGGGATCTACGAGCAGTACTTC

v_gene: TRBV9
d_gene: .
j_gene: TRBJ2-5
CDR3aa: CASSAKPRGVIFETQYF
CDR3nt: TGTGCCAGCAGCGCGAAACCCAGGGGTGTAATCTTTGAGACCCAGTACTTC

v_gene: TRBV19
d_gene: .
j_gene: TRBJ1-3
CDR3aa: CASSRTGYSGNTIYF
CDR3nt: TGTGCCAGTAGTAGAACAGGGTACTCTGGAAACACCATATATTTT

v_gene: TRBV7-8
d_gene: TRBD2
j_gene: TRBJ2-7
CDR3aa: CASSLSRDYYEQYF
CDR3nt: TGTGCCAGCAGCTTAAGTAGGGACTACTACGAGCAGTACTTC

v_gene: TRBV19
d_gene: .
j_gene: TRBJ1-2
CDR3aa: CASSLDTNYGYTF
CDR3nt: TGTGCCAGTAGTCTCGACACCAACTATGGCTACACCTTC

v_gene: TRBV9
d_gene: .
j_gene: TRBJ2-5
CDR3aa: CASSVGRGNFQETQYF
CDR3nt: TGTGCCAGCAGCGTAGGTAGGGGCAACTTCCAAGAGACCCAGTACTTC

v_gene: TRBV10-3
d_gene: .
j_gene: TRBJ1-1
CDR3aa: CAISEIGEVAFF
CDR3nt: TGTGCCATCAGTGAGATAGGGGAGGTGGCTTTCTTT

v_gene: TRBV5-1
d_gene: .
j_gene: TRBJ1-1
CDR3aa: CASSFEVAGSEAFF
CDR3nt: TGCGCCAGCAGCTTTGAGGTTGCAGGGTCTGAAGCTTTCTTT

v_gene: TRBV9
d_gene: .
j_gene: TRBJ2-3
CDR3aa: CASSVGEDTQYF
CDR3nt: TGTGCCAGCAGCGTAGGAGAGGATACGCAGTATTTT

v_gene: TRBV11-3
d_gene: TRBD2
j_gene: TRBJ2-1
CDR3aa: CASRASGRETEQFF
CDR3nt: TGTGCCAGCAGGGCGAGCGGGAGGGAGACTGAGCAGTTCTTC

v_gene: TRBV27
d_gene: .
j_gene: TRBJ1-5
CDR3aa: CASSFSQITNSNQPQHF
CDR3nt: TGTGCCAGCAGTTTCTCACAAATCACTAATAGCAATCAGCCCCAGCATTTT

v_gene: TRBV29-1
d_gene: TRBD2
j_gene: TRBJ2-3
CDR3aa: CSALGGLAGKGDTQYF
CDR3nt: TGCAGCGCCCTGGGGGGACTAGCGGGAAAGGGAGATACGCAGTATTTT

v_gene: TRBV7-8
d_gene: .
j_gene: TRBJ1-2
CDR3aa: CASSFGQGSVRGGYTF
CDR3nt: TGTGCCAGCAGCTTTGGGCAGGGGAGTGTACGGGGAGGCTACACCTTC

v_gene: TRBV9
d_gene: TRBD2
j_gene: TRBJ2-5
CDR3aa: CASSVAASGSPATQYF
CDR3nt: TGTGCCAGCAGCGTAGCCGCTAGCGGGAGTCCCGCGACCCAGTACTTC

v_gene: TRBV27
d_gene: TRBD2
j_gene: TRBJ2-1
CDR3aa: CASSFTSGVNEQFF
CDR3nt: TGTGCCAGCAGTTTCACTAGCGGAGTCAATGAGCAGTTCTTC

v_gene: TRBV7-9
d_gene: .
j_gene: TRBJ2-2
CDR3aa: CASTSRVGTGELFF
CDR3nt: TGTGCCAGCACCTCCCGGGTAGGCACCGGGGAGCTGTTTTTT

v_gene: TRBV7-9
d_gene: .
j_gene: TRBJ1-4
CDR3aa: CASSGGGGSEKLFF
CDR3nt: TGTGCCAGCAGCGGGGGTGGGGGCTCGGAAAAACTGTTTTTT

v_gene: TRBV14
d_gene: .
j_gene: TRBJ2-2
CDR3aa: CASSIITGTTGELFF
CDR3nt: TGTGCCAGCAGCATTATTACGGGTACCACCGGGGAGCTGTTTTTT

v_gene: TRBV6-1
d_gene: .
j_gene: TRBJ1-1
CDR3aa: CASSDNPKAEAFF
CDR3nt: TGTGCCAGCAGTGATAACCCCAAAGCCGAAGCTTTCTTT

v_gene: TRBV30
d_gene: .
j_gene: TRBJ2-7
CDR3aa: CAWRLPGDFYEQYF
CDR3nt: TGTGCCTGGAGGTTACCAGGGGATTTCTACGAGCAGTACTTC

v_gene: TRBV30
d_gene: TRBD2
j_gene: TRBJ2-1
CDR3aa: CAFSLAGGMNEQFF
CDR3nt: TGTGCCTTTTCTTTAGCGGGGGGAATGAATGAGCAGTTCTTC

v_gene: TRBV28
d_gene: TRBD1
j_gene: TRBJ2-3
CDR3aa: CASTKSPGTGEADTQYF
CDR3nt: TGTGCCAGCACCAAAAGCCCAGGGACAGGGGAGGCAGATACGCAGTATTTT

v_gene: TRBV5-1
d_gene: TRBD1
j_gene: TRBJ2-1
CDR3aa: CASSLARDSPYNEQFF
CDR3nt: TGCGCCAGCAGCTTGGCCCGGGACAGCCCATACAATGAGCAGTTCTTC

v_gene: TRBV27
d_gene: .
j_gene: TRBJ2-6
CDR3aa: CGVTRDLLPSGANVLTF
CDR3nt: TGTGGAGTCACCCGGGACTTGCTTCCCTCTGGGGCCAACGTCCTGACTTTC

v_gene: TRBV7-7
d_gene: TRBD1
j_gene: TRBJ1-5
CDR3aa: CASSLRQGVNQPQHF
CDR3nt: TGTGCTAGCAGCTTAAGACAGGGGGTCAACCAGCCCCAGCATTTT

v_gene: TRBV11-1
d_gene: .
j_gene: TRBJ1-1
CDR3aa: CASSRNLLNTEAFF
CDR3nt: TGTGCCAGCAGCCGTAACCTACTGAACACTGAAGCTTTCTTT

v_gene: TRBV6-5
d_gene: TRBD1
j_gene: TRBJ1-6
CDR3aa: CASRLGNRGDSPLHF
CDR3nt: TGTGCCAGCAGGTTGGGGAACAGGGGGGATTCACCCCTCCACTTT

v_gene: TRBV5-5
d_gene: TRBD1
j_gene: TRBJ1-1
CDR3aa: CASTLTPQGDVFF
CDR3nt: TGTGCCAGCACCTTAACTCCTCAGGGGGACGTTTTCTTT

v_gene: TRBV7-8
d_gene: TRBD1
j_gene: TRBJ2-2
CDR3aa: CASSLGQGAFVGELFF
CDR3nt: TGTGCCAGCAGCTTGGGACAGGGGGCCTTTGTCGGGGAGCTGTTTTTT

v_gene: TRBV28
d_gene: .
j_gene: TRBJ2-1
CDR3aa: CASTHLQNEQFF
CDR3nt: TGTGCCAGCACCCATCTACAGAATGAGCAGTTCTTC

v_gene: TRBV18
d_gene: .
j_gene: TRBJ2-1
CDR3aa: CASSPHRDNEQFF
CDR3nt: TGTGCCAGCTCACCACACAGGGATAATGAGCAGTTCTTC

v_gene: TRBV28
d_gene: TRBD1
j_gene: TRBJ2-1
CDR3aa: CASSSLTGDEQFF
CDR3nt: TGTGCCAGCAGTTCTCTGACAGGGGATGAGCAGTTCTTC

v_gene: TRBV4-1
d_gene: .
j_gene: TRBJ1-2
CDR3aa: CASSQPRTRPEGYTF
CDR3nt: TGCGCCAGCAGCCAACCTAGGACACGACCTGAGGGCTACACCTTC

v_gene: TRBV5-4
d_gene: .
j_gene: TRBJ1-1
CDR3aa: CASSLQLNTEAFF
CDR3nt: TGTGCCAGCAGCTTACAGCTGAACACTGAAGCTTTCTTT

v_gene: TRBV28
d_gene: .
j_gene: TRBJ2-7
CDR3aa: CASSPSTGYSSYEQYF
CDR3nt: TGTGCCAGCAGCCCTTCGACAGGATATAGCTCCTACGAGCAGTACTTC

v_gene: TRBV2
d_gene: .
j_gene: TRBJ1-1
CDR3aa: CASSEADEGWNTEAFF
CDR3nt: TGTGCCAGCAGTGAAGCGGATGAGGGTTGGAACACTGAAGCTTTCTTT

v_gene: TRBV13
d_gene: TRBD1
j_gene: TRBJ1-2
CDR3aa: CASSLRLPGQGPNYGYTF
CDR3nt: TGTGCCAGCAGCTTGAGACTACCGGGACAGGGACCTAACTATGGCTACACCTTC

v_gene: TRBV2
d_gene: TRBD1
j_gene: TRBJ1-1
CDR3aa: CASSPGQDYNTEAFF
CDR3nt: TGTGCCAGCAGTCCGGGACAGGATTATAACACTGAAGCTTTCTTT

v_gene: TRBV7-3
d_gene: .
j_gene: TRBJ2-7
CDR3aa: CASSLGVGAQDSYEQYF
CDR3nt: TGTGCCAGCAGCTTAGGGGTTGGGGCCCAAGACTCCTACGAGCAGTACTTC

v_gene: TRBV5-4
d_gene: .
j_gene: TRBJ2-1
CDR3aa: CASSEYTGSPYNEQFF
CDR3nt: TGTGCCAGCAGCGAATATACAGGGTCCCCCTACAATGAGCAGTTCTTC

v_gene: TRBV7-2
d_gene: .
j_gene: TRBJ1-5
CDR3aa: CASSLVDTPSNQPQHF
CDR3nt: TGTGCCAGCAGCTTAGTAGACACCCCTAGCAATCAGCCCCAGCATTTT

v_gene: TRBV5-1
d_gene: .
j_gene: TRBJ1-2
CDR3aa: CASSLEGVVGYTF
CDR3nt: TGCGCCAGCAGCTTGGAGGGAGTAGTTGGCTACACCTTC

v_gene: TRBV11-2
d_gene: .
j_gene: TRBJ2-3
CDR3aa: CASSLVRADSQYF
CDR3nt: TGTGCCAGCAGCTTAGTAAGAGCGGATTCGCAGTATTTT

v_gene: TRBV30
d_gene: .
j_gene: TRBJ2-3
CDR3aa: CAWSWQGDTQYF
CDR3nt: TGTGCCTGGAGTTGGCAGGGGGATACGCAGTATTTT

v_gene: TRBV9
d_gene: TRBD2
j_gene: TRBJ2-5
CDR3aa: CASSVEGLGREYF
CDR3nt: TGTGCCAGCAGCGTAGAAGGGTTGGGGAGGGAGTACTTC

v_gene: TRBV9
d_gene: .
j_gene: TRBJ1-3
CDR3aa: CASSVGGGTSGNTIYF
CDR3nt: TGTGCCAGCAGCGTAGGTGGGGGCACCTCTGGAAACACCATATATTTT

v_gene: TRBV9
d_gene: .
j_gene: TRBJ2-7
CDR3aa: CASSPGAYEQYF
CDR3nt: TGTGCCAGCAGCCCTGGAGCCTACGAGCAGTACTTC

v_gene: TRBV5-1
d_gene: TRBD1
j_gene: TRBJ2-6
CDR3aa: CASSSSGTGAREGANVLTF
CDR3nt: TGCGCCAGCAGCTCCTCCGGGACAGGGGCCCGCGAAGGGGCCAACGTCCTGACTTTC

v_gene: TRBV25-1
d_gene: .
j_gene: TRBJ1-2
CDR3aa: CASSEETRDPYGYTF
CDR3nt: TGTGCCAGCAGTGAAGAGACCAGGGATCCCTATGGCTACACCTTC

v_gene: TRBV10-1
d_gene: .
j_gene: TRBJ1-3
CDR3aa: CASSENRGNTIYF
CDR3nt: TGCGCCAGCAGTGAAAACAGGGGAAACACCATATATTTT